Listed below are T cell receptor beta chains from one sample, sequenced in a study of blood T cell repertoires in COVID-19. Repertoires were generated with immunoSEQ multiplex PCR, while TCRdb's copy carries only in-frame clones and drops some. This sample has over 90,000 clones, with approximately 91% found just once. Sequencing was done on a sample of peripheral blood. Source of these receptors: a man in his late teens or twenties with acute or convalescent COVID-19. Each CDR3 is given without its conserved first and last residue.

CDR3 protein: ASSQASIPAYNEQF; V gene: TRBV14; CDR3 length: 14; J gene: TRBJ2-1
CDR3 protein: ASRRTSGPQETQY; V gene: TRBV19; CDR3 length: 13; J gene: TRBJ2-5
CDR3 protein: ASSRGTGIYEQY; V gene: TRBV6-6; CDR3 length: 12; J gene: TRBJ2-7
CDR3 protein: ASSLVRAGEGTQY; V gene: TRBV7-7; CDR3 length: 13; J gene: TRBJ2-5
CDR3 protein: ASSMNIMTGSNQPQH; V gene: TRBV19; CDR3 length: 15; J gene: TRBJ1-5
CDR3 protein: ATSRGSSTQY; V gene: TRBV24-1; CDR3 length: 10; J gene: TRBJ2-3
CDR3 protein: ASSQQAGDYEQY; V gene: TRBV3-1/TRBV3-2; CDR3 length: 12; J gene: TRBJ2-7
CDR3 protein: ASSPLGQGAVNQPQH; V gene: TRBV18; CDR3 length: 15; J gene: TRBJ1-5
CDR3 protein: ASSQDRTGPNTEAF; V gene: TRBV4-2; CDR3 length: 14; J gene: TRBJ1-1
CDR3 protein: ATSGALGGGYGYT; V gene: TRBV24-1; CDR3 length: 13; J gene: TRBJ1-2
CDR3 protein: ASSSYRSQNTEAF; V gene: TRBV3-1/TRBV3-2; CDR3 length: 13; J gene: TRBJ1-1
CDR3 protein: ASSFRRTATNEKLF; V gene: TRBV27; CDR3 length: 14; J gene: TRBJ1-4
CDR3 protein: ASSVNEDTEAF; V gene: TRBV6-5; CDR3 length: 11; J gene: TRBJ1-1
CDR3 protein: ASSRRDQETQY; V gene: TRBV5-8; CDR3 length: 11; J gene: TRBJ2-5
CDR3 protein: ASSPSVAGGEQY; V gene: TRBV9; CDR3 length: 12; J gene: TRBJ2-7
CDR3 protein: ASSLGGKHSPLH; V gene: TRBV5-6; CDR3 length: 12; J gene: TRBJ1-6
CDR3 protein: ASSRTGDTEAF; V gene: TRBV12-3/TRBV12-4; CDR3 length: 11; J gene: TRBJ1-1
CDR3 protein: ASRFSTNTEAF; V gene: TRBV7-9; CDR3 length: 11; J gene: TRBJ1-1
CDR3 protein: ASSLQQGTNQPQH; V gene: TRBV6-5; CDR3 length: 13; J gene: TRBJ1-5
CDR3 protein: APWDRGRETQY; V gene: TRBV24-1; CDR3 length: 11; J gene: TRBJ2-5
CDR3 protein: ATRGRIDEQY; V gene: TRBV6-5; CDR3 length: 10; J gene: TRBJ2-7
CDR3 protein: ASSFPRPGQGNEKLF; V gene: TRBV28; CDR3 length: 15; J gene: TRBJ1-4
CDR3 protein: ASSLGSANEKLF; V gene: TRBV5-1; CDR3 length: 12; J gene: TRBJ1-4
CDR3 protein: ASSYRHLSLSDTEAF; V gene: TRBV6-2/TRBV6-3; CDR3 length: 15; J gene: TRBJ1-1
CDR3 protein: SVCQGFSTDTQY; V gene: TRBV29-1; CDR3 length: 12; J gene: TRBJ2-3
CDR3 protein: ASSQTGGHEKLF; V gene: TRBV7-6; CDR3 length: 12; J gene: TRBJ1-4
CDR3 protein: ASSPDRDYGYT; V gene: TRBV7-2; CDR3 length: 11; J gene: TRBJ1-2
CDR3 protein: ASNTADYGYT; V gene: TRBV18; CDR3 length: 10; J gene: TRBJ1-2
CDR3 protein: ASRSQSGDPSYNEQF; V gene: TRBV2; CDR3 length: 15; J gene: TRBJ2-1
CDR3 protein: SVLQGPNYGYT; V gene: TRBV29-1; CDR3 length: 11; J gene: TRBJ1-2
CDR3 protein: ASSQYGGGLSNEKLF; V gene: TRBV3-1/TRBV3-2; CDR3 length: 15; J gene: TRBJ1-4
CDR3 protein: ASSLGQQETQY; V gene: TRBV12-3/TRBV12-4; CDR3 length: 11; J gene: TRBJ2-5
CDR3 protein: ASSPNSPLH; V gene: TRBV2; CDR3 length: 9; J gene: TRBJ1-6
CDR3 protein: ASSLDRHNSPLH; V gene: TRBV5-6; CDR3 length: 12; J gene: TRBJ1-6
CDR3 protein: SASRLAGEHAEQY; V gene: TRBV20-1; CDR3 length: 13; J gene: TRBJ2-7
CDR3 protein: ASRETAANEKLF; V gene: TRBV10-2; CDR3 length: 12; J gene: TRBJ1-4
CDR3 protein: ASSYTGQSVDGYT; V gene: TRBV5-1; CDR3 length: 13; J gene: TRBJ1-2
CDR3 protein: ASSLAGTGLNQPQH; V gene: TRBV27; CDR3 length: 14; J gene: TRBJ1-5
CDR3 protein: ASSLGQGLGGYT; V gene: TRBV5-1; CDR3 length: 12; J gene: TRBJ1-2
CDR3 protein: ATSRDISYNSPLH; V gene: TRBV15; CDR3 length: 13; J gene: TRBJ1-6
CDR3 protein: ASSLQGGSYEQY; V gene: TRBV19; CDR3 length: 12; J gene: TRBJ2-7
CDR3 protein: AIGGEKQETQY; V gene: TRBV10-3; CDR3 length: 11; J gene: TRBJ2-5
CDR3 protein: ASRTGTGYEQY; V gene: TRBV12-3/TRBV12-4; CDR3 length: 11; J gene: TRBJ2-7
CDR3 protein: ASSSQGGNTEAF; V gene: TRBV11-2; CDR3 length: 12; J gene: TRBJ1-1
CDR3 protein: ASSPRTASSGNTIY; V gene: TRBV7-8; CDR3 length: 14; J gene: TRBJ1-3
CDR3 protein: ASMDRMGNYGYT; V gene: TRBV27; CDR3 length: 12; J gene: TRBJ1-2
CDR3 protein: ASSEGRSTEAF; V gene: TRBV6-4; CDR3 length: 11; J gene: TRBJ1-1
CDR3 protein: ASSPEAWQGEAF; V gene: TRBV18; CDR3 length: 12; J gene: TRBJ1-1
CDR3 protein: ARSLVPGATNYGYT; V gene: TRBV5-3; CDR3 length: 14; J gene: TRBJ1-2
CDR3 protein: ATVVRGKTAEAF; V gene: TRBV6-5; CDR3 length: 12; J gene: TRBJ1-1
CDR3 protein: ASKSGGRGKLF; V gene: TRBV19; CDR3 length: 11; J gene: TRBJ1-4
CDR3 protein: ASSPRTSGYNEQF; V gene: TRBV9; CDR3 length: 13; J gene: TRBJ2-1
CDR3 protein: SARDLYEQY; V gene: TRBV20-1; CDR3 length: 9; J gene: TRBJ2-7
CDR3 protein: ASSSRPTSGGVSADTQY; V gene: TRBV7-2; CDR3 length: 17; J gene: TRBJ2-3
CDR3 protein: SALDGGYNSPLH; V gene: TRBV29-1; CDR3 length: 12; J gene: TRBJ1-6